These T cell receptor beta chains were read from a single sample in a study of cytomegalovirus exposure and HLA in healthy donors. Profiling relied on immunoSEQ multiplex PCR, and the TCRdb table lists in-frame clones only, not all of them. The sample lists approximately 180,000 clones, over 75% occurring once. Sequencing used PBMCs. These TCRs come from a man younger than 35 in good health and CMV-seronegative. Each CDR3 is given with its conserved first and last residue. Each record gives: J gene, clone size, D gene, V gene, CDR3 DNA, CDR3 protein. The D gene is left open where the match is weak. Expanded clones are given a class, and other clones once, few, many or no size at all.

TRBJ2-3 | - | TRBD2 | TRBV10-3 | TGTGCCATCAGTGAGGGCGGGGGTAATACGCAGTATTTT | CAISEGGGNTQYF
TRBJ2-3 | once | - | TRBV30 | TGTGCCTGGGGACCAGGGTCTGATACGCAGTATTTT | CAWGPGSDTQYF
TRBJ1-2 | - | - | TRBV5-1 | TGCGCCAGCAGCTGGGGGCAGTCTTTGTCCTATGGCTACACCTTC | CASSWGQSLSYGYTF
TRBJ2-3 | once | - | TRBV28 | TGTGCCAGCAGGCTACAGGACCTGAACACAGATACGCAGTATTTT | CASRLQDLNTDTQYF
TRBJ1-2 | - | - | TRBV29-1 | TGCAGCGGGGGTACCAGGGAAAGGGGCTACACCTTC | CSGGTRERGYTF
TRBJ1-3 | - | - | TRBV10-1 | TGCGCCAGCAGTGAGTCGGTTCAGGACACCATATATTTT | CASSESVQDTIYF
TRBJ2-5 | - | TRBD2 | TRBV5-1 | TGCGCCAGCAGCCTACACACAGAAACTAGCGGGGGGACGCAAGAGACCCAGTACTTC | CASSLHTETSGGTQETQYF
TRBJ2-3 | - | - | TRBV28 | TGTGCCAGCAGTCTCTCGGGCACAGATACGCAGTATTTT | CASSLSGTDTQYF
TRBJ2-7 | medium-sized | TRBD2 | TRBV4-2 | TGTGCCAGCAGCCAAGATTGGACTAGCGGCTCCTACGAGCAGTACTTC | CASSQDWTSGSYEQYF
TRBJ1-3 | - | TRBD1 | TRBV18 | TGTGCCAGCTCATCTCGGACAGGGGTTCATTCGGGGAGTTCCGGAAACACCATATATTTT | CASSSRTGVHSGSSGNTIYF
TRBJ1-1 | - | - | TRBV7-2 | TGTGCCAGCAGCTTAATTTCAGGGTTGAACACTGAAGCTTTCTTT | CASSLISGLNTEAFF
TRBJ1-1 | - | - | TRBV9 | TGTGCCAGCAGCGTATTGGGGCAGTCGAACACTGAAGCTTTCTTT | CASSVLGQSNTEAFF
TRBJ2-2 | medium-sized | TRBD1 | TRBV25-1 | TGTGCCAGTTCGGGACAGGGTAAACTCGGGGAGCTGTTTTTT | CASSGQGKLGELFF
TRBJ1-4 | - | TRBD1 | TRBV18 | TGTGCCAGCTCACAGACAGGGTTTACCGAAAAACTGTTTTTT | CASSQTGFTEKLFF
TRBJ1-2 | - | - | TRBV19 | TGTGCCAGTAGTATAGATCCGAGCACAGTCCGAGATGGCTACACCTTC | CASSIDPSTVRDGYTF
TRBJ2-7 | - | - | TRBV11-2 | TGTGCCAGCACCCTTGGGAGAAGCTCCTACGAGCAGTACTTC | CASTLGRSSYEQYF
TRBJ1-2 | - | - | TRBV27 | TGTGCCAGCAGTTTCGGCAGGGGACGGGGCTACACCTTC | CASSFGRGRGYTF
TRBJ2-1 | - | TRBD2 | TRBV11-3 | TGTGCCAGCAGCTGGGATAGCGGGAGCTACAATGAGCAGTTCTTC | CASSWDSGSYNEQFF
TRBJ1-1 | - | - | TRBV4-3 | TGCGCCAGCAGCCAACGCAGGGGTAACACTGAAGCTTTCTTT | CASSQRRGNTEAFF
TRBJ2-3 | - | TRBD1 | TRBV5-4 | TGTGCCAGCAGCTGGGACAGTACAGATACGCAGTATTTT | CASSWDSTDTQYF
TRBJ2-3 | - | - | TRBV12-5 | TGTGCTAGTGGTTTGGAGGCAGGGAGCACAGATACGCAGTATTTT | CASGLEAGSTDTQYF
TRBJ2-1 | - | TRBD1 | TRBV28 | TGTGCCAGCAAGACAGGGGCCGGCTCCTACAATGAGCAGTTCTTC | CASKTGAGSYNEQFF
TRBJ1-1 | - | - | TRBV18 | TGTGCCAGCTCACCACTTGCACAGAACACTGAAGCTTTCTTT | CASSPLAQNTEAFF
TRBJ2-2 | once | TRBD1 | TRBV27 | TGTGCCAGCAGTTTAAGGCTTCGACAGGGGGCGGCCGGGGAGCTGTTTTTT | CASSLRLRQGAAGELFF
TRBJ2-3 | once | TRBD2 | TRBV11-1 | TGTGCCAGCAGCAAACTAGCGGGCCAGATGGGGGGTACGCAGTATTTT | CASSKLAGQMGGTQYF
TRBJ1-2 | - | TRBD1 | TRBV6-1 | TGTGCCAGCAGTGACTGGACAGGGATGACTAACTATGGCTACACCTTC | CASSDWTGMTNYGYTF
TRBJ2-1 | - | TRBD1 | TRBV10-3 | TGTGCCATCAGTGGGATAGACAGGGGGAATGAGCAGTTCTTC | CAISGIDRGNEQFF
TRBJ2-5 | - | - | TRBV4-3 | TGCGCCAGCAGCCAAGGAGCGCGGGACCGGGAGACCCAGTACTTC | CASSQGARDRETQYF
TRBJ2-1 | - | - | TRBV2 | TGTGCCAGCAGTGAGTTGAAGGGGCCCCATGAGCAGTTCTTC | CASSELKGPHEQFF
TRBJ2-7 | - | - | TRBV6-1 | TGTGCCAGCAGTGCGACAGTTTCCTACGAGCAGTACTTC | CASSATVSYEQYF
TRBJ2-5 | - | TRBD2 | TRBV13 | TGTGCCAGCAGCTTACCGACTAGCGGGAGACAGACCCAGTACTTC | CASSLPTSGRQTQYF
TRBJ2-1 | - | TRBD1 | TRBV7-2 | TGTGCCAGCAGCTCCTACGGACAGGGACACAATGAGCAGTTCTTC | CASSSYGQGHNEQFF
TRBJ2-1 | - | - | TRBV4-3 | TGCGCCAGCATACGGGATGAGCAGTTCTTC | CASIRDEQFF
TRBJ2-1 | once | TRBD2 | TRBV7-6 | TGTGCCAGCAGCTTACGTACTAGCGGAGAGCAGTTCTTC | CASSLRTSGEQFF
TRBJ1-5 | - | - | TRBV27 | TGTGCCAGCAGTTCAGTTTATCAGCCCCAGCATTTT | CASSSVYQPQHF
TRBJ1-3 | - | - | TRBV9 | TGTGCCAGCAGCGTAGCAGGGGCATCTGGAAACACCATATATTTT | CASSVAGASGNTIYF
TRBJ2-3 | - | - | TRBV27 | TGTGCCAGCAGTCTTAGACAAGGCCCGAAGTATTTT | CASSLRQGPKYF
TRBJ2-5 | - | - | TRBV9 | TGTGCCAGCAGCGATTGGCCTAGCGATGGTAAAGAGACCCAGTACTTC | CASSDWPSDGKETQYF
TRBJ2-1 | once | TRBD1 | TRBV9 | TGTGCCAGCAGCGTAGGCGGACAGGGGGCATTTAATGAGCAGTTCTTC | CASSVGGQGAFNEQFF
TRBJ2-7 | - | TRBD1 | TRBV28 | TGTGCCAGCAAGGGACAGGGACTCTACGAGCAGTACTTC | CASKGQGLYEQYF
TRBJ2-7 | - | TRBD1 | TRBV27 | TGTGCCAGCAGTTTACTCGGGACAGGTAGGGCCTACGAGCAGTACTTC | CASSLLGTGRAYEQYF
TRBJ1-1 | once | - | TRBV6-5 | TGTGCCAGCAGCCGATTTACGGACACTGAAGCTTTCTTT | CASSRFTDTEAFF
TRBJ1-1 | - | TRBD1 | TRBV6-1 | TGTGCCAGCAGTGCCCAGGGGGGATGGAACACTGAAGCTTTCTTT | CASSAQGGWNTEAFF
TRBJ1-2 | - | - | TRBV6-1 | TGTGCCAGCAAGGCCCCAGGGGCCGATGGCTACACCTTC | CASKAPGADGYTF
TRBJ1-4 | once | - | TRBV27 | TGTGCCAGCAGACCAGCAACTAATGAAAAACTGTTTTTT | CASRPATNEKLFF